Below, 21 T cell receptor beta chains from the same sample are listed, as sequenced in a study of T cell responses to AZD1222 COVID-19 vaccine. The method was immunoSEQ multiplex PCR; TCRdb's version includes in-frame clones alone and lacks a portion of them. The sample shows around 130,000 clones, nearly 95% of them seen only once. Sequencing was performed on peripheral blood, taken on day 0 of AZD1222 vaccination. Receptors originate from an adult in good health.

DNA for the CDR3: TGTGCCAGCTCACCACCGGCTCCACTCGGTGGCTACACCTTC. Translating gives CASSPPAPLGGYTF. J is TRBJ1-2 and V is TRBV18, with D hard to call. Trimming cost V 0 bases and J 7 bases, with 12 bases left between them. The CDR3 loop spans 14 amino acids. CDR1 and CDR2 (germline): KGHSH, LQKENI.

This chain links TRBV9 with TRBJ1-3; 7 nucleotides match TRBD1. This CDR3 region has 15 residues. Germline lookup yields CDR1 SGDLS and CDR2 YYNGEE. V lost 0 bases and J lost 7; bases outside the gene matches: 7. This CDR3 reads CASSVAPARGNTIYF. CDR3 in DNA: TGTGCCAGCAGCGTAGCTCCCGCCAGGGGGAACACCATATATTTT.

This chain joins TRBV19 and TRBJ1-2, with 9 bases lining up with TRBD1. Germline-derived CDR1 and CDR2 are LNHDA and SQIVND (reference sequence). CDR3 size: 16 residues. The V and J ends lost 5 bases and 2 bases, in that order; junction bases with no gene match: 9. The CDR3: CASSPQRTGENYGYTF. CDR3 nucleotide sequence: TGTGCCAGTAGTCCCCAACGGACAGGGGAGAACTATGGCTACACCTTC. Full variable domain (outside the CDR3, taken from reference TRBV19 and TRBJ1-2): DGGITQSPKYLFRKEGQNVTLSCEQNLNHDAMYWYRQDPGQGLRLIYYSQIVNDFQKGDIAEGYSVSREKKESFPLTVTSAQKNPTAFYLCASSPQRTGENYGYTFGSGTRLTVV.

The chain employs TRBV4-1 and TRBJ1-2, with TRBD1 identical over 11 bases. The CDR3 totals 16 residues. Germline CDR1 reads MGHRA; CDR2 reads YSYEKL. J was trimmed by 6 bases and V by 1 base; bases with no gene match: 7. The CDR3 DNA reads TGCGCCAGCAGCCAAGGATGGACAGGGGGCGCGGATGGCTACACCTTC. Amino acids: CASSQGWTGGADGYTF.

This clone was counted a single time. This chain joins TRBV5-1 and TRBJ1-2; D possibly corresponds to TRBD1 (6 bases). CDR1 and CDR2 (germline): SGHRS, YFSETQ. The length of the CDR3 is 14 residues. V shed 5 bases and J shed 8 bases, with 19 bases lying between them. The DNA of the CDR3 is TGCGCCAGCAGTCAAAACAAGGACAGCACAGGCTACACCTTC. Protein: CASSQNKDSTGYTF.

The chain is built from TRBV30 and TRBJ2-1; possibly TRBD1 for D (6 bases). V was trimmed by 0 bases and J by 7 bases, leaving 10 bases between them. This CDR3 is 13 amino acids long. From germline, CDR1 is GTSNPN and CDR2 SVGIG (reference sequence). The CDR3 reads CAWSVGQGNEQFF. CDR3 DNA: TGTGCCTGGAGTGTGGGTCAGGGGAATGAGCAGTTCTTC.

The V and J genes are TRBV9 and TRBJ1-6, with 7 bases identical to TRBD1. This CDR3 has 15 residues. CDR1 is SGDLS and CDR2 is YYNGEE in the germline V gene. V dropped 0 bases and J dropped 8; count of bases not matched to a gene: 5. This chain's CDR3 is CASSVGRDRDSPLHF. In DNA, the CDR3 is TGTGCCAGCAGCGTAGGAAGGGACAGAGATTCACCCCTCCACTTT.

In its sample, this clone was seen once. The chain uses TRBV6-5 and TRBJ2-7; 7 bases fit TRBD1. V lost 4 bases to trimming and J lost 5 bases; unmatched junction nucleotides: 8. The CDR3 contains 14 residues. Germline loops: CDR1 MNHEY, CDR2 SVGAGI. The CDR3 loop reads CASSSRQGRNEQYF. The CDR3 region has the DNA TGTGCCAGCAGTTCGAGACAGGGTCGGAACGAGCAGTACTTC.

The gene calls are TRBV5-4 and TRBJ2-5, with 12 bases identical to TRBD2. The CDR3 has 16 residues. The V and J ends lost 0 bases and 5 bases, in that order; junction bases with no gene match: 5. CDR1 is SGHNT, CDR2 YYREEE, per germline (reference sequence). The CDR3 sequence is CASSLGLAGGQETQYF. The CDR3 DNA sequence: TGTGCCAGCAGCTTGGGGCTAGCGGGGGGGCAGGAGACCCAGTACTTC.

The chain links TRBV15 to TRBJ1-5, with 7 bases that match TRBD1. This CDR3 spans 14 amino acids. The germline V gene encodes CDR1 LNHNV and CDR2 YYDKDF (reference sequence). V lost 4 bases and J lost 5; bases outside the gene matches: 5. The CDR3 DNA is TGTGCCACCAGCAAAGGAGGGGGCGATCAGCCCCAGCATTTT. Translating it yields CATSKGGGDQPQHF.

This chain links TRBV6-5 with TRBJ1-1; no clear D. This CDR3 region has 15 residues. Germline CDR1 MNHEY, CDR2 SVGAGI. The V end was cut by 0 bases, the J end by 5 bases, with 13 bases between. The CDR3 DNA sequence: TGTGCCAGCAGTTACTCGCGGGGAGGAGGGACTGAAGCTTTCTTT. As protein: CASSYSRGGGTEAFF.

The V gene is TRBV6-2 or TRBV6-3, the J gene TRBJ1-2; D is perhaps TRBD1 (5 bases). The CDR3 covers 13 residues. Germline loops: CDR1 MNHEY, CDR2 SVGEGT. Between the trimmed V and J ends, which lost 6 bases and 4 bases, there was a span of 12 bases. The CDR3 loop is CASSQGLLYGYTF. CDR3 coding DNA: TGTGCCAGCAGCCAGGGACTGCTCTATGGCTACACCTTC.

The gene calls are TRBV18 and TRBJ1-2; no definite D call. CDR3 length: 16 residues. Per the germline V gene, CDR1 is KGHSH and CDR2 is LQKENI. Trimming pared 2 bases from V and 1 base from J, leaving 14 bases between. The CDR3 region is CASSPDQRAFNYGYTF. The CDR3 nucleotides are TGTGCCAGCTCACCAGACCAGAGGGCATTTAACTATGGCTACACCTTC. Full variable domain (missing parts from reference TRBV18 and TRBJ1-2): NAGVMQNPRHLVRRRGQEARLRCSPMKGHSHVYWYRQLPEEGLKFMVYLQKENIIDESGMPKERFSAEFPKEGPSILRIQQVVRGDSAAYFCASSPDQRAFNYGYTFGSGTRLTVV.

The J gene is TRBJ1-2, the V gene TRBV7-8; perhaps TRBD1 as D (6 bases). Trimming took 0 bases from V and 6 from J, leaving 20 bases between them. This CDR3 region has 17 residues. CDR1 is SGHVS and CDR2 is FQNEAQ in the germline V gene. The CDR3, as DNA: TGTGCCAGCAGCTTAGCGAGAGGCCAGGGGTACGGGGATGGCTACACCTTC. Its translation is CASSLARGQGYGDGYTF.

This clone was seen a single time. The chain employs TRBV27 and TRBJ2-7; 8 bases match TRBD1. Trimming at V came to 6 bases and at J to 3 bases, leaving 4 bases not matched to a gene. CDR3 length equals 13 residues. The germline V gene has CDR1 MNHEY and CDR2 SMNVEV (reference sequence). CDR3 nucleotides: TGTGCCAGCAGCCGGGGACAGGTCTACGAGCAGTACTTC. Encoded protein: CASSRGQVYEQYF.

The chain links TRBV19 to TRBJ1-4; the match to TRBD1 covers 7 bases. The ends lost 7 bases at V and 7 bases at J; junction bases unmatched: 6. The CDR3 covers 13 residues. The germline gives CDR1 LNHDA, CDR2 SQIVND (reference sequence). The CDR3, as DNA: TGTGCCAGTATCGGAGGGGGCTTTGAAAAACTGTTTTTT. Its translation: CASIGGGFEKLFF. Using reference TRBV19 and TRBJ1-4 for the parts outside the CDR3, the full variable domain is DGGITQSPKYLFRKEGQNVTLSCEQNLNHDAMYWYRQDPGQGLRLIYYSQIVNDFQKGDIAEGYSVSREKKESFPLTVTSAQKNPTAFYLCASIGGGFEKLFFGSGTQLSVL.

This chain links TRBV24-1 with TRBJ1-3; 8 nucleotides agree with TRBD1. Trimming at V came to 7 bases and at J to 5 bases, leaving 12 bases not matched to a gene. Germline V CDR1 and CDR2: KGHDR, SFDVKD. There are 16 residues in the CDR3. CDR3 residues: CATSKDTGGYRNTIYF. The CDR3 nucleotides are TGTGCCACCAGCAAAGATACAGGGGGATATAGAAACACCATATATTTT.

The chain employs TRBV7-2 and TRBJ1-6; maybe TRBD1 (5 bases). Germline CDR1 is SGHTA and CDR2 is FQGNSA. Deletions cut 3 bases from V and 8 bases from J, with 14 bases between. The CDR3 has 15 residues. Here the CDR3 reads CASSLTFRVDSPLHF. The CDR3 DNA reads as TGTGCCAGCAGCTTGACGTTCAGGGTGGATTCACCCCTCCACTTT.

The chain is built from TRBV11-2 and TRBJ1-4; D call uncertain. In germline, CDR1 is SGHAT, CDR2 FQNNGV. The germline V and J ends were trimmed by 3 bases and 5 bases, with 7 bases remaining between them. The CDR3 is 13 amino acids. CDR3 sequence (DNA): TGTGCCAGCAGCTTTGTACAAAATGAAAAACTGTTTTTT. Translating gives CASSFVQNEKLFF.

The rearrangement uses TRBV3-1 (or the pseudogene TRBV3-2) and TRBJ2-1, with D possibly matching TRBD2 (5 bases). CDR3 length equals 17 residues. Trimming cost V 1 base and J 0 bases, with 13 bases left between them. CDR1 is LGHDT and CDR2 is YNNKEL in the germline V gene (reference sequence). Written as DNA, the CDR3 is TGTGCCAGCAGCCAAGGGCTAGCTTTCAGCTCCTACAATGAGCAGTTCTTC. Amino acid sequence: CASSQGLAFSSYNEQFF.

The chain couples TRBV6-6 to TRBJ1-3, with D unclear. From germline, CDR1 is MNHNY and CDR2 SVGAGI (reference sequence). CDR3 length equals 13 residues. The V gene lost 4 bases and the J gene lost 2 bases, with 6 bases spanning the gap. CDR3 sequence reads: CASSFGAGNTIYF. The DNA of the CDR3 is TGTGCCAGCAGTTTTGGGGCTGGAAACACCATATATTTT.